A selection of T cell receptor beta chains follows, all from one sample in a study of OX40 agonist ivuxolimab in advanced cancers. TCRdb's copy holds only in-frame clones and misses some; the assay was immunoSEQ multiplex PCR. The sample shows about 95,000 clones, 89% of them seen only once. The sample consisted of CD4+ or CD8+ T cells sorted from blood, taken in a trial of the OX40 agonist ivuxolimab. These receptors originate from an adult with an advanced solid tumor such as melanoma, head and neck, liver or kidney cancer. The CDR3 runs from the conserved cysteine through the conserved F or W. A D gene is named only where the DNA matches it firmly.

D gene: .
V gene: TRBV5-3
J gene: TRBJ1-2
CDR3 protein: CASSLDPSPYYGYTF

D gene: .
V gene: TRBV21-1
J gene: TRBJ1-4
CDR3 protein: CASSKELHLGHILSTNEKLFF

D gene: TRBD1
V gene: TRBV10-3
J gene: TRBJ1-6
CDR3 protein: CAISGTGGPSYNSPLHF

D gene: .
V gene: TRBV5-5
J gene: TRBJ2-3
CDR3 protein: CASSSPRDASTDTQYF

D gene: .
V gene: TRBV5-6
J gene: TRBJ2-3
CDR3 protein: CASSPPGGTQYF

D gene: .
V gene: TRBV7-2
J gene: TRBJ1-3
CDR3 protein: CASSAGTAGNTIYF

D gene: .
V gene: TRBV7-9
J gene: TRBJ1-1
CDR3 protein: CASSLVGTSAEAFF

D gene: TRBD2
V gene: TRBV27
J gene: TRBJ2-3
CDR3 protein: CASSLGGREGDTQYF

D gene: TRBD2
V gene: TRBV5-1
J gene: TRBJ2-1
CDR3 protein: CASSSRGGPYNEQFF

D gene: .
V gene: TRBV5-1
J gene: TRBJ2-3
CDR3 protein: CASGTGLTDTQYF

D gene: .
V gene: TRBV7-9
J gene: TRBJ2-6
CDR3 protein: CASSLASGTGANVLTF

D gene: TRBD1
V gene: TRBV5-4
J gene: TRBJ1-2
CDR3 protein: CASSRTGGGYGYTF

D gene: TRBD2
V gene: TRBV4-1
J gene: TRBJ2-5
CDR3 protein: CASSQDRLAGGWRETQYF

D gene: .
V gene: TRBV18
J gene: TRBJ1-5
CDR3 protein: CASSPREDNQPQHF

D gene: .
V gene: TRBV9
J gene: TRBJ1-1
CDR3 protein: CASSVGSMNTEAFF

D gene: .
V gene: TRBV7-9
J gene: TRBJ1-4
CDR3 protein: CASSLEPPEKLFF

D gene: .
V gene: TRBV7-9
J gene: TRBJ1-5
CDR3 protein: CASSSDYSPQHF

D gene: .
V gene: TRBV6-6
J gene: TRBJ2-5
CDR3 protein: CASSYPGQKQETQYF

D gene: .
V gene: TRBV6-5
J gene: TRBJ1-1
CDR3 protein: CASSSQGNTEAFF

D gene: TRBD1
V gene: TRBV25-1
J gene: TRBJ1-1
CDR3 protein: CASSPDGTGAWTEAFF

D gene: .
V gene: TRBV7-8
J gene: TRBJ1-4
CDR3 protein: CASSFDSHNEKLFF

D gene: .
V gene: TRBV4-2
J gene: TRBJ2-5
CDR3 protein: CASSQERETQYF

D gene: .
V gene: TRBV9
J gene: TRBJ2-2
CDR3 protein: CASSVSLGDTGELFF

D gene: .
V gene: TRBV7-8
J gene: TRBJ2-7
CDR3 protein: CASSLAVDYEQYF

D gene: .
V gene: TRBV7-9
J gene: TRBJ1-4
CDR3 protein: CASSLITGLRDEKLFF

D gene: TRBD2
V gene: TRBV27
J gene: TRBJ2-7
CDR3 protein: CASSYIPAGASYEQYF

D gene: .
V gene: TRBV15
J gene: TRBJ1-5
CDR3 protein: CATSRDGSSGTPRGQPQHF

D gene: .
V gene: TRBV5-1
J gene: TRBJ2-2
CDR3 protein: CASSLGRNTGELFF

D gene: .
V gene: TRBV9
J gene: TRBJ2-2
CDR3 protein: CASSASGNTGELFF

D gene: .
V gene: TRBV30
J gene: TRBJ1-2
CDR3 protein: CAWTRLLGGYGYTF

D gene: TRBD1
V gene: TRBV2
J gene: TRBJ1-2
CDR3 protein: CASSDQGDSYGYTF

D gene: .
V gene: TRBV30
J gene: .
CDR3 protein: CAWSGDWAYEQYF

D gene: .
V gene: TRBV15
J gene: TRBJ1-1
CDR3 protein: CATRRDRIMNTEAFF

D gene: .
V gene: TRBV7-9
J gene: TRBJ2-7
CDR3 protein: CASSPYAASYEQYF

D gene: .
V gene: TRBV18
J gene: TRBJ1-1
CDR3 protein: CASSPALVNTEAFF

D gene: .
V gene: TRBV11-2
J gene: TRBJ1-1
CDR3 protein: CASSPYRVGGTEAFF

D gene: .
V gene: TRBV5-6
J gene: TRBJ1-2
CDR3 protein: CASSLSVRAYGYTF

D gene: .
V gene: TRBV5-1
J gene: TRBJ2-7
CDR3 protein: CASSLGVSYEQYF

D gene: .
V gene: TRBV30
J gene: TRBJ2-4
CDR3 protein: CAWSRAENIQYF

D gene: TRBD1
V gene: TRBV7-2
J gene: TRBJ2-7
CDR3 protein: CASSPDRGISYEQYF

D gene: .
V gene: TRBV6-5
J gene: TRBJ2-7
CDR3 protein: CASSTTGQQYF

D gene: .
V gene: TRBV28
J gene: TRBJ1-1
CDR3 protein: CASSQGAPNTEAFF

D gene: .
V gene: TRBV6-6
J gene: TRBJ2-7
CDR3 protein: CASSYDQGLYEQYF

D gene: .
V gene: TRBV30
J gene: TRBJ1-3
CDR3 protein: CAWTWAPGTAGNTIYF

D gene: .
V gene: TRBV6-6
J gene: TRBJ1-5
CDR3 protein: CASNSGGSGQSQHF